The 15 T cell receptor beta chains reported below all come from one sample, sequenced in a study of blood T cell repertoires in COVID-19. Repertoires were generated with immunoSEQ multiplex PCR, while TCRdb's copy carries only in-frame clones and drops some. The data show around 340,000 clones, 75% to 90% seen once. The sample taken for sequencing was peripheral blood. These receptors all come from a woman in her sixties with COVID-19, enrolled during active disease.

The CDR3 spells CASTHRGSNEKLFF. CDR3 nucleotide sequence: TGTGCCAGCACTCACAGGGGGAGTAATGAAAAACTGTTTTTT. V is TRBV7-9 and J is TRBJ1-4; 8 positions match TRBD1. Germline V gene data show CDR1 as SEHNR and CDR2 as FQNEAQ (reference sequence). With V trimmed by 7 bases and J by 4 bases, 5 bases remained unmatched. This CDR3 has 14 residues. The variable domain in full, completed from reference TRBV7-9 and TRBJ1-4, reads DTGVSQNPRHKITKRGQNVTFRCDPISEHNRLYWYRQTLGQGPEFLTYFQNEAQLEKSRLLSDRFSAERPKGSFSTLEIQRTEQGDSAMYLCASTHRGSNEKLFFGSGTQLSVL.

The J gene is TRBJ2-3, the V gene TRBV7-6; D gene uncertain. The germline CDR1 and CDR2 sequences are SGHVS and FNYEAQ. This CDR3 contains 15 residues. Trimming cost V 1 base and J 0 bases, with 8 bases left between them. As DNA, the CDR3 is TGTGCCAGCAGCTTAGGAGCCTCTAGCACAGATACGCAGTATTTT. Translated: CASSLGASSTDTQYF.

This chain uses TRBV30 with TRBJ1-5; tentatively, D is TRBD1 (5 bases). Trimming removed 5 bases at V and 7 bases at J, with 15 bases between. Germline values: CDR1 GTSNPN, CDR2 SVGIG (reference sequence). The CDR3 consists of 13 residues. The CDR3 here is CAWQGSLGQPQHF. The CDR3 DNA sequence: TGTGCCTGGCAGGGTAGTCTCGGGCAGCCCCAGCATTTT.

This sequence joins TRBV11-1 and TRBJ2-7, with 11 bases lining up with TRBD1. The trim removed 2 bases at V and 5 bases at J, leaving 2 bases unmatched. CDR3 size: 14 residues. Germline CDR1 SGHAT, CDR2 FQDESV (reference sequence). The CDR3 protein is CASSLRDRGDEQYF. In DNA, the CDR3 is TGTGCCAGCAGCTTAAGGGACAGGGGGGACGAGCAGTACTTC.

This clone was recorded a few times. The chain employs TRBV5-1 and TRBJ1-5; D may be TRBD1 (5 bases). CDR1 SGHRS and CDR2 YFSETQ come from the germline V gene. CDR3 length: 13 residues. V gave up 5 bases and J gave up 4 bases, with 10 bases separating them. In DNA form, the CDR3 reads TGCGCCAGCAGGACAGATGATAATCAGCCCCAGCATTTT. Its protein is CASRTDDNQPQHF.

V usage is TRBV7-6 and J usage is TRBJ2-7, with a weak D call TRBD1 (5 bases). This CDR3 is 14 amino acids long. CDR1 is SGHVS, CDR2 FNYEAQ, per germline. V lost 3 bases, J lost 2 bases, and 11 bases lay in between. The CDR3 sequence is CASSFPAGTYEQYF. The DNA for the CDR3 is TGTGCCAGCAGCTTCCCGGCAGGGACCTACGAGCAGTACTTC. Looking up the rest from reference TRBV7-6 and TRBJ2-7 gives the full variable domain: GAGVSQSPRYKVTKRGQDVALRCDPISGHVSLYWYRQALGQGPEFLTYFNYEAQQDKSGLPNDRFSAERPEGSISTLTIQRTEQRDSAMYRCASSFPAGTYEQYFGPGTRLTVT.

V is TRBV2 and J is TRBJ1-6; tentative D call: TRBD1 (5 bases). Per germline, CDR1 SNHLY and CDR2 FYNNEI. With 11 bases removed from V and 10 bases from J, the gap between germline ends came to 18 bases. The length of the CDR3 is 13 residues. The CDR3 loop reads CAGRGFQESPLHF. Written as DNA, the CDR3 is TGTGCCGGGAGGGGTTTTCAGGAATCACCCCTCCACTTT.

The chain is built from TRBV6-5 and TRBJ2-3; D may be TRBD2 (5 bases). The CDR3 spans 14 residues. Germline values: CDR1 MNHEY, CDR2 SVGAGI. The V and J ends lost 7 bases and 0 bases respectively, with 11 bases between them. The CDR3 sequence: CASTPTTSTDTQYF. CDR3 sequence (DNA): TGTGCCAGCACTCCGACTACTAGCACAGATACGCAGTATTTT.

The chain joins TRBV2 to TRBJ1-2; D gene uncertain. The germline gives CDR1 SNHLY, CDR2 FYNNEI. CDR3 length equals 14 residues. Trimming stripped 7 bases from V and 4 bases from J, with 16 bases between. The DNA of the CDR3 is TGTGCCAGCACCCCGGCGACTCGGGGCTATGGCTACACCTTC. Its protein is CASTPATRGYGYTF. The whole variable domain, remainder taken from reference TRBV2 and TRBJ1-2, is EPEVTQTPSHQVTQMGQEVILRCVPISNHLYFYWYRQILGQKVEFLVSFYNNEISEKSEIFDDQFSVERPDGSNFTLKIRSTKLEDSAMYFCASTPATRGYGYTFGSGTRLTVV.

The chain joins TRBV6-2 or TRBV6-3 to TRBJ1-1, with unresolved D. Germline V gene data show CDR1 as MNHEY and CDR2 as SVGEGT. Trimming took 2 bases from V and 4 from J, leaving 11 bases between them. The CDR3 consists of 14 residues. This chain's CDR3 is CASSYEGYGTEAFF. The CDR3, as DNA: TGTGCCAGCAGTTACGAGGGTTATGGCACTGAAGCTTTCTTT.

The genes are TRBV13 and TRBJ2-3; 10 bases match TRBD2. After removal of 5 bases from V and 0 bases from J, the junction contained 11 bases not matched to a gene. Germline assignment: CDR1 PRHDT and CDR2 FYEKMQ (reference sequence). The CDR3 is 18 amino acids. The CDR3 nucleotides read TGTGCCAGCAGCGGATTAGCGGGGGGCCCCCCGAGCACAGATACGCAGTATTTT. It codes for CASSGLAGGPPSTDTQYF. The variable domain in full, with the rest retrieved from reference TRBV13 and TRBJ2-3, is AAGVIQSPRHLIKEKRETATLKCYPIPRHDTVYWYQQGPGQDPQFLISFYEKMQSDKGSIPDRFSAQQFSDYHSELNMSSLELGDSALYFCASSGLAGGPPSTDTQYFGPGTRLTVL.

The CDR3 bases are TGTGCCAGCGTTGACAGTACCTATGGCTACACCTTC. This gives the protein CASVDSTYGYTF. The genes are TRBV3-1 (or the pseudogene TRBV3-2) and TRBJ1-2, with D perhaps matching TRBD1 (5 bases). With 8 bases removed from V and 4 bases from J, the gap between germline ends came to 11 bases. CDR3 length: 12 amino acids. CDR1 is LGHDT, CDR2 YNNKEL, per germline (reference sequence).

V is TRBV11-2 and J is TRBJ1-3; maybe TRBD1 (5 bases). Looked up from germline, CDR1 is SGHAT and CDR2 is FQNNGV. The CDR3 is made up of 14 amino acids. Between the trimmed V and J ends, which lost 1 base and 7 bases, there was a span of 11 bases. The CDR3 loop reads CASSLVGLGNTIYF. In DNA form, the CDR3 reads TGTGCCAGCAGCTTAGTGGGGCTTGGCAACACCATATATTTT.

This chain joins TRBV6-5 and TRBJ2-7; weak D call: TRBD1 (5 bases). Trimming removed 8 bases from V and 3 bases from J, with 14 bases in between. Looked up from germline, CDR1 is MNHEY and CDR2 is SVGAGI. The length of the CDR3 is 13 residues. This CDR3 reads CASCSWGGYEQYF. Written as DNA, the CDR3 is TGTGCCAGCTGCTCTTGGGGCGGCTACGAGCAGTACTTC.

The chain carries TRBV12-3 or TRBV12-4 and TRBJ2-7; tentatively, D is TRBD1 (5 bases). V lost 5 bases, J lost 3 bases, and 8 bases lay in between. The CDR3 extends over 12 amino acids. The CDR3 protein is CASSRGNYEQYF. DNA for the CDR3: TGTGCCAGCAGTAGGGGCAACTACGAGCAGTACTTC.